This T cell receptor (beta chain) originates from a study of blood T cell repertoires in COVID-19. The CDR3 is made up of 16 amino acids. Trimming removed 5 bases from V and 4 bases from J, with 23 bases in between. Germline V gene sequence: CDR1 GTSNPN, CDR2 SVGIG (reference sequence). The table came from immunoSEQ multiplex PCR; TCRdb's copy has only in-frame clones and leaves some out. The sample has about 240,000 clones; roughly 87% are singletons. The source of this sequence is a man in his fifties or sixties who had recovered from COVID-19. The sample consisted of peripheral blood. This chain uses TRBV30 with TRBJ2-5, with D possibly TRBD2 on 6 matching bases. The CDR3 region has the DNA TGTGCCTGGGCCTTGGGGGGTGCAGGGAAGGGAGAGACCCAGTACTTC. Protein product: CAWALGGAGKGETQYF.